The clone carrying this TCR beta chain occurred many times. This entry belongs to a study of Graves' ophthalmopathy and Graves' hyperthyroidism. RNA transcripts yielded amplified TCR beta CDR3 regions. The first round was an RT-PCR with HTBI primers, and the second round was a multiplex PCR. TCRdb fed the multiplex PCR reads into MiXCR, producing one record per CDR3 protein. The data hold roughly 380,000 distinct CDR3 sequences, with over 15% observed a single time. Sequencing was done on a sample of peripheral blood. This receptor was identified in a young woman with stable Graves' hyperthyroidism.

CDR3 in DNA: TGTGCCAGTAGTTCGACGGATAATCAGCCCCAGCATTTT. Its translation is CASSSTDNQPQHF. The gene calls are TRBV19 and TRBJ1-5; D uncertain. This CDR3 is built from 13 residues. The germline V gene encodes CDR1 LNHDA and CDR2 SQIVND (reference sequence). The V and J ends lost 5 bases and 4 bases respectively, with 9 bases between them.